The rows below give T cell receptor beta chains drawn from one sample of a study of blood T cell repertoires in COVID-19. Method: immunoSEQ multiplex PCR; TCRdb's copy keeps in-frame clones and lacks some. This repertoire shows about 150,000 clones, around 80% found once; its top ten account for around 17%. Sequencing input: PBMCs or T cells enriched from blood (not recorded which). The receptors were gathered from a woman in her 70s in a cohort exposed to, infected with or recovered from COVID-19 (not recorded which). The CDR3 runs from the conserved cysteine through the conserved F or W. D genes are given only for firm matches. Size is omitted from some rows. Given values are once, few, many or a class for expanded clones.

.	TRBV12-5	TRBJ2-3	.	TGTGCTAGTGGTTTGGGCAGGAATACGCAGTATTTT	CASGLGRNTQYF
.	TRBV10-2	TRBJ2-1	TRBD2	TGCGCCAGCGCCCCCGGGACTAGCGGTTACAATGAGCAGTTCTTC	CASAPGTSGYNEQFF
.	TRBV7-8	TRBJ2-7	.	TGTGCCAGCAGCTTAGGTCGTGGGACTTTGACCTACGAGCAGTACTTC	CASSLGRGTLTYEQYF
.	TRBV7-9	TRBJ2-5	TRBD2	TGTGCCAGCAGCTTACTAGGACTAGCCCAAAAGACCCAGTACTTC	CASSLLGLAQKTQYF
.	TRBV7-9	TRBJ2-1	TRBD2	TGTGCCAGCAGCCCGGCGGGAGGGGCATACAATGAGCAGTTCTTC	CASSPAGGAYNEQFF
.	TRBV28	TRBJ2-2	TRBD2	TGTGCCAGCAGTCCCATAATAGCGGGAGTAGAAACCGGGGAGCTGTTTTTT	CASSPIIAGVETGELFF
.	TRBV18	TRBJ2-2	TRBD2	TGTGCCAGCTCACCACCCACTAGCGGGAGGATCGGGGAGCTGTTTTTT	CASSPPTSGRIGELFF
.	TRBV27	TRBJ1-3	.	TGTGCCAGCAGTGTGAGGGCGTTCTCTGGAAACACCATATATTTT	CASSVRAFSGNTIYF
.	TRBV18	TRBJ2-6	.	TGTGCCAGCTCACCACCCAACGTGCGGTCTGGGGCCAACGTCCTGACTTTC	CASSPPNVRSGANVLTF
.	TRBV7-9	TRBJ2-7	TRBD2	TGTGCCAGCAGCATGGGACTAGCGGGAGTCGACGAGCAGTACTTC	CASSMGLAGVDEQYF
.	TRBV6-5	TRBJ1-3	.	TGTGCCAGCACGGCAGCGTCTGGAAACACCATATATTTT	CASTAASGNTIYF
.	TRBV24-1	TRBJ2-7	.	TGTGCCACCAGTGACCCACCGAGGGCCGAGCAGTACTTC	CATSDPPRAEQYF
.	TRBV18	TRBJ2-2	TRBD1	TGTGCCAGCTCACCAAGCCTGGCAGGGGGCCCGAACACCGGGGAGCTGTTTTTT	CASSPSLAGGPNTGELFF
.	TRBV7-8	TRBJ1-2	TRBD1	TGTGCCAGCAGCCCGGGACAGTTTAGCCGAGCTAACTATGGCTACACCTTC	CASSPGQFSRANYGYTF
.	TRBV6-5	TRBJ1-2	.	TGTGCCAGCAGTTTATATGGCTACACCTTC	CASSLYGYTF
.	TRBV11-2	TRBJ1-6	TRBD1	TGTGCCAGCAGCCCCCAAGACAGGGGGTATTCACCCCTCCACTTT	CASSPQDRGYSPLHF
.	TRBV7-2	TRBJ2-7	TRBD1	TGTGCCAGCAGCCGCCCCGCTTACTACTCGCGGGACAGGGTGGGAGAGCAGTACTTC	CASSRPAYYSRDRVGEQYF
few	TRBV7-9	TRBJ2-7	TRBD2	TGTGCCAGCAGCCAGGGACTAGCGGCCACCTACGAGCAGTACTTC	CASSQGLAATYEQYF
.	TRBV11-3	TRBJ2-1	TRBD1	TGTGCCAGCAGCCCGGGACAGGGGGAAGTTTACAATGAGCAGTTCTTC	CASSPGQGEVYNEQFF
.	TRBV19	TRBJ2-2	TRBD2	TGTGCCAGTAAGCGGGGAGATACTTTAAACACCGGGGAGCTGTTTTTT	CASKRGDTLNTGELFF
.	TRBV7-3	TRBJ2-1	.	TGTGCCAGCAGCTTTGACCCAGGCTACAATGAGCAGTTCTTC	CASSFDPGYNEQFF
.	TRBV2	TRBJ1-3	TRBD1	TGTGCCAGCGGGATGACAGGGTCTGGAAACACCATATATTTT	CASGMTGSGNTIYF
few	TRBV10-3	TRBJ1-2	TRBD1	TGTGCCGGCGGGGACAGGGAGAACTATGGCTACACCTTC	CAGGDRENYGYTF
.	TRBV5-1	TRBJ1-3	.	TGCGCCAGCAGCTTGGCAGGAGGAAACACCATATATTTT	CASSLAGGNTIYF
.	TRBV5-1	TRBJ2-7	TRBD1	TGCGCCAGCAGGTTCACGTTTCAGGGGGCCTACGAGCAGTACTTC	CASRFTFQGAYEQYF
.	TRBV2	TRBJ1-5	.	TGTGCCAGCAGCTACGACAGAAATCAGCCCCAGCATTTT	CASSYDRNQPQHF
.	TRBV29-1	TRBJ2-5	.	TGCAGCGTTGAGAACAGGGATGAGACCCAGTACTTC	CSVENRDETQYF
.	TRBV4-1	TRBJ1-4	TRBD1	TGCGCCAGCAGAGGGGGACAGGGGGCTTTTAATGAAAAACTGTTTTTT	CASRGGQGAFNEKLFF
.	TRBV28	TRBJ1-2	TRBD1	TGTGCCAGCTCCTCCCTGGGACAGTACTATGGCTACACCTTC	CASSSLGQYYGYTF
.	TRBV23-1	TRBJ2-1	TRBD2	TGCGCCAGCAGTCTTTTGGTCGTTGGGACGGAGGGACTACTCCTTAATGAGCAGTTCTTC	CASSLLVVGTEGLLLNEQFF
.	TRBV6-6	TRBJ2-1	TRBD2	TGTGCCAGCAGCGAGCCGGGACTAGTCTACAATGAGCAGTTCTTC	CASSEPGLVYNEQFF
once	TRBV6-1	TRBJ1-2	.	TGTGCCAGCAGTGAAACTCTGGACAGTCTCTGGGGCTACACCTTC	CASSETLDSLWGYTF
.	TRBV11-1	TRBJ2-2	TRBD2	TGTGCCAGCAGCTTCGTCGGAGCGGGGGGGGCCGGGGAGCTGTTTTTT	CASSFVGAGGAGELFF
few	TRBV7-2	TRBJ2-7	.	TGTGCCAGCAGCACTAGGACAGCCTACGAGCAGTACTTC	CASSTRTAYEQYF
.	TRBV5-8	TRBJ2-4	.	TGTGCCAGCAGCTTGGGTCGACAGGGGAGGGTTCAGTACTTC	CASSLGRQGRVQYF
.	TRBV5-1	TRBJ2-7	.	TGCGCCAGCAGCTCCTATTACGAGCAGTACTTC	CASSSYYEQYF
.	TRBV5-1	TRBJ1-1	TRBD1	TGCGCCAGCAGCGGGCAGGGGGCGAACACTGAAGCTTTCTTT	CASSGQGANTEAFF